The clone carrying this T cell receptor (beta chain) was recorded only once. Those who participated ranged in age from roughly 18 to 95 years and resided in approximately 23 US areas. The table came from immunoSEQ multiplex PCR; TCRdb's copy has only in-frame clones and leaves some out. The sample lists about 240,000 clones, 70% to 90% occurring once. These data originate in a study of blood T cell repertoires in COVID-19. This CDR3 is 14 amino acids long. Germline V gene data show CDR1 as KGHSH and CDR2 as LQKENI. V was shortened by 2 bases and J by 7 bases, with 14 bases between the two germline ends.

The sample was PBMCs or T cells enriched from blood (not recorded which). This clonotype originated in a woman in her forties with acute COVID-19. The chain is built from TRBV18 and TRBJ1-2; D call uncertain. In DNA form, the CDR3 reads TGTGCCAGCTCACCATCGGGTTTGCGGGGTGGCTACACCTTC. Translation gives CASSPSGLRGGYTF.